These T cell receptor beta chains were read from a single sample in a study of CD8+ T cells in alopecia areata. Produced via immunoSEQ multiplex PCR; TCRdb's table is partial and in-frame only. This sample has roughly 200,000 clones; more than 30% occur once, and the top ten carry 0.45% to 0.55%. The material sequenced was CD4+ T cells sorted from blood, taken at roughly week 30, from a patient treated with tofacitinib. The receptors originated from a human donor with alopecia areata. The CDR3 runs from the conserved cysteine through the conserved F or W. Each record gives: D gene, J gene, clone size, V gene, CDR3 DNA, CDR3 protein. The D gene is left open where the match is weak. Size is stated for part of the rows, as once, few or many counts, or as a class when the clone is expanded.

d_call: -; j_call: TRBJ2-7; clone_size: -; v_call: TRBV6-5; cdr3_nt: TGTGCCAGCACGGGGAGCGAGCAGTACTTC; cdr3_aa: CASTGSEQYF
d_call: TRBD2; j_call: TRBJ2-7; clone_size: few; v_call: TRBV27; cdr3_nt: TGTGCCAGCAGTTTACCCCGGTGGGAGCGGGGATCCTACGAGCAGTACTTC; cdr3_aa: CASSLPRWERGSYEQYF
d_call: -; j_call: TRBJ2-7; clone_size: -; v_call: TRBV7-8; cdr3_nt: TGTGCCAGCAGCTTACAAACTCCGCCCAGCGAGCAGTACTTC; cdr3_aa: CASSLQTPPSEQYF
d_call: -; j_call: TRBJ1-4; clone_size: many; v_call: TRBV18; cdr3_nt: TGTGCCAGCTCACCAATCCAGGGCCCGGAGGAAAAACTGTTTTTT; cdr3_aa: CASSPIQGPEEKLFF
d_call: -; j_call: TRBJ1-5; clone_size: -; v_call: TRBV29-1; cdr3_nt: TGCAGCGTTGAAGGGGGCCCGGGTCAGCCCCAGCATTTT; cdr3_aa: CSVEGGPGQPQHF
d_call: TRBD2; j_call: TRBJ2-5; clone_size: -; v_call: TRBV29-1; cdr3_nt: TGCAGCGTTCGAGGACTAGCGGGAGAGACCCAGTACTTC; cdr3_aa: CSVRGLAGETQYF
d_call: -; j_call: TRBJ2-1; clone_size: -; v_call: TRBV30; cdr3_nt: TGTGCCTGGACCCGAATTGAAAACAGGGAATATGAGCAGTTCTTC; cdr3_aa: CAWTRIENREYEQFF
d_call: -; j_call: TRBJ1-5; clone_size: -; v_call: TRBV11-2; cdr3_nt: TGTGCCAGCAGCTTAAACCACAATCAGCCCCAGCATTTT; cdr3_aa: CASSLNHNQPQHF
d_call: -; j_call: TRBJ2-2; clone_size: -; v_call: TRBV5-4; cdr3_nt: TGTGCCAGCAGCTCTACTCTGGGTGCGGGGAGCTCCGGGGAGCTGTTTTTT; cdr3_aa: CASSSTLGAGSSGELFF
d_call: -; j_call: TRBJ2-7; clone_size: few; v_call: TRBV6-5; cdr3_nt: TGTGCCAGCAGCCTGGGGGGCGAGCAGTACTTC; cdr3_aa: CASSLGGEQYF
d_call: -; j_call: TRBJ2-5; clone_size: many; v_call: TRBV7-9; cdr3_nt: TGTGCCAGCAGCTTAGCCTCGGGTACCCTAGAGACCCAGTACTTC; cdr3_aa: CASSLASGTLETQYF
d_call: TRBD2; j_call: TRBJ2-3; clone_size: -; v_call: TRBV4-1; cdr3_nt: TGCGCCAGCAGCCAAGAGGTAGCGGGGGCTGTTACGCAGTATTTT; cdr3_aa: CASSQEVAGAVTQYF
d_call: -; j_call: TRBJ1-2; clone_size: -; v_call: TRBV29-1; cdr3_nt: TGCAGCGTTGAAAGACAGACTAGCCTTAACTATGGCTACACCTTC; cdr3_aa: CSVERQTSLNYGYTF
d_call: TRBD1; j_call: TRBJ1-6; clone_size: many; v_call: TRBV4-1; cdr3_nt: TGCGCCAGCAGCCAACACGGGACAGGGGACGGAGGTAGTTCACCCCTCCACTTT; cdr3_aa: CASSQHGTGDGGSSPLHF
d_call: TRBD1; j_call: TRBJ2-4; clone_size: -; v_call: TRBV2; cdr3_nt: TGTGCCAGCTCCCGGGACAGGAACCAAAACATTCAGTACTTC; cdr3_aa: CASSRDRNQNIQYF
d_call: -; j_call: TRBJ1-6; clone_size: few; v_call: TRBV21-1; cdr3_nt: TGTGCCAGCGAATGGGGGGGTATTTCACCCCTCCACTTT; cdr3_aa: CASEWGGISPLHF
d_call: -; j_call: TRBJ1-4; clone_size: -; v_call: TRBV4-1; cdr3_nt: TGCGCCAGCAGCCAAGAAGGGGCGCGATCGGGTGAAAAACTGTTTTTT; cdr3_aa: CASSQEGARSGEKLFF
d_call: -; j_call: TRBJ1-2; clone_size: -; v_call: TRBV5-1; cdr3_nt: TGCGCCAGCAGCTTTCTGGGGAACTATGGCTACACCTTC; cdr3_aa: CASSFLGNYGYTF
d_call: -; j_call: TRBJ1-5; clone_size: -; v_call: TRBV5-8; cdr3_nt: TGTGCCAGCAGCGGAGGGGCGACCTTCAATCAGCCCCAGCATTTT; cdr3_aa: CASSGGATFNQPQHF
d_call: -; j_call: TRBJ2-7; clone_size: once; v_call: TRBV4-2; cdr3_nt: TGTGCCAGCAGCCAAGAGTTTCGAGCGCCGCTCGAGCAGTACTTC; cdr3_aa: CASSQEFRAPLEQYF
d_call: -; j_call: TRBJ2-7; clone_size: -; v_call: TRBV5-1; cdr3_nt: TGCGCCAGCAGCTTGGACGAAGCCTACGAGCAGTACTTC; cdr3_aa: CASSLDEAYEQYF
d_call: -; j_call: TRBJ2-1; clone_size: -; v_call: TRBV7-9; cdr3_nt: TGTGCCAGCAGCTCCCGCAATGAGCAGTTCTTC; cdr3_aa: CASSSRNEQFF
d_call: -; j_call: TRBJ2-7; clone_size: -; v_call: TRBV5-4; cdr3_nt: TGTGCCAGCAGCCCAAAGAACGGAGACTCCTACGAGCAGTACTTC; cdr3_aa: CASSPKNGDSYEQYF
d_call: -; j_call: TRBJ1-1; clone_size: -; v_call: TRBV4-2; cdr3_nt: TGTGCCGGAAGGAGCGACACTGAAGCTTTCTTT; cdr3_aa: CAGRSDTEAFF
d_call: TRBD1; j_call: TRBJ1-1; clone_size: few; v_call: TRBV6-4; cdr3_nt: TGTGCCAGCAGTGCGGACAGGCAGAGCACTGAAGCTTTCTTT; cdr3_aa: CASSADRQSTEAFF
d_call: -; j_call: TRBJ2-2; clone_size: few; v_call: TRBV19; cdr3_nt: TGTGCCAGTAGTATTCGTGGGGGTGCCGGGGAGCTGTTTTTT; cdr3_aa: CASSIRGGAGELFF
d_call: -; j_call: TRBJ2-3; clone_size: -; v_call: TRBV6-1; cdr3_nt: TGTGCCAGCAGTGCCGGAACAGATACGCAGTATTTT; cdr3_aa: CASSAGTDTQYF
d_call: -; j_call: TRBJ1-1; clone_size: -; v_call: TRBV30; cdr3_nt: TGTGCCTGGAAATACCACAGGGCCGTCACTGAAGCTTTCTTT; cdr3_aa: CAWKYHRAVTEAFF
d_call: -; j_call: TRBJ2-7; clone_size: -; v_call: TRBV7-9; cdr3_nt: TGTGCCAGCAGCTTAGTCCCCGACAGGTACTCCTACGAGCAGTACTTC; cdr3_aa: CASSLVPDRYSYEQYF
d_call: TRBD2; j_call: TRBJ2-3; clone_size: -; v_call: TRBV9; cdr3_nt: TGTGCCAGCAGCCCAACGACTAGCGCAGATACGCAGTATTTT; cdr3_aa: CASSPTTSADTQYF
d_call: TRBD1; j_call: TRBJ2-2; clone_size: few; v_call: TRBV9; cdr3_nt: TGTGCCAGCAGCACCACCGACAGGGCCGGGGAGCTGTTTTTT; cdr3_aa: CASSTTDRAGELFF
d_call: TRBD1; j_call: TRBJ1-2; clone_size: few; v_call: TRBV7-9; cdr3_nt: TGTGCCAGCAGCTCACAGGGGTACGATGGCTACACCTTC; cdr3_aa: CASSSQGYDGYTF
d_call: -; j_call: TRBJ1-5; clone_size: -; v_call: TRBV27; cdr3_nt: TGTGCCAGCAGTTTTCAAGCTTTGAGTAATCAGCCCCAGCATTTT; cdr3_aa: CASSFQALSNQPQHF
d_call: -; j_call: TRBJ2-1; clone_size: -; v_call: TRBV7-2; cdr3_nt: TGTGCCAGCAGCTTGGGGGACGGGCACAATGAGCAGTTCTTC; cdr3_aa: CASSLGDGHNEQFF
d_call: -; j_call: TRBJ1-2; clone_size: -; v_call: TRBV30; cdr3_nt: TGTGCCTGGAGTGTCCCCCCAGGGATCAGCTACACCTTC; cdr3_aa: CAWSVPPGISYTF
d_call: TRBD1; j_call: TRBJ1-2; clone_size: -; v_call: TRBV5-1; cdr3_nt: TGCGCCAGCAGCTCGGCTGGCACCCTTGACAGGGCGGCCTATGGCTACACCTTC; cdr3_aa: CASSSAGTLDRAAYGYTF
d_call: TRBD1; j_call: TRBJ2-2; clone_size: few; v_call: TRBV19; cdr3_nt: TGTGCCAGTAGAATAACCGGGACAGGACGGTCCGGGGAGCTGTTTTTT; cdr3_aa: CASRITGTGRSGELFF
d_call: -; j_call: TRBJ2-5; clone_size: many; v_call: TRBV4-1; cdr3_nt: TGCGCCAGCAGCCTCCGGGCAACTATCCAAGAGACCCAGTACTTC; cdr3_aa: CASSLRATIQETQYF
d_call: -; j_call: TRBJ1-6; clone_size: few; v_call: TRBV30; cdr3_nt: TGTGCCTGGTGCGGGAGCAGGGGTTATAATTCACCCCTCCACTTT; cdr3_aa: CAWCGSRGYNSPLHF
d_call: TRBD1; j_call: TRBJ1-1; clone_size: -; v_call: TRBV30; cdr3_nt: TGTGCCTGGAGTGCTAGACAGGGCAACACTGAAGCTTTCTTT; cdr3_aa: CAWSARQGNTEAFF
d_call: TRBD1; j_call: TRBJ1-2; clone_size: few; v_call: TRBV29-1; cdr3_nt: TGCAGCGTTGAAGATAAGGGACAGGGAGATGGCTACACCTTC; cdr3_aa: CSVEDKGQGDGYTF
d_call: -; j_call: TRBJ2-7; clone_size: few; v_call: TRBV10-3; cdr3_nt: TGTGCCATCAGTGAGAGGCCCGACTACGAGCAGTACTTC; cdr3_aa: CAISERPDYEQYF
d_call: -; j_call: TRBJ2-5; clone_size: few; v_call: TRBV29-1; cdr3_nt: TGCAGCGCCAAAGGACAGAGCAGAGAGACCCAGTACTTC; cdr3_aa: CSAKGQSRETQYF
d_call: TRBD1; j_call: TRBJ1-6; clone_size: few; v_call: TRBV9; cdr3_nt: TGTGCCAGCAGCGAAACAGGGGAATACTCACCCCTCCACTTT; cdr3_aa: CASSETGEYSPLHF
d_call: TRBD2; j_call: TRBJ2-7; clone_size: once; v_call: TRBV30; cdr3_nt: TGTGCCTGGAGGCCTCCGGGGGGGCCCGAGCAGTACTTC; cdr3_aa: CAWRPPGGPEQYF
d_call: -; j_call: TRBJ2-7; clone_size: -; v_call: TRBV19; cdr3_nt: TGTGCCAGTAGTAAGGACAGAACCTACGAGCAGTACTTC; cdr3_aa: CASSKDRTYEQYF
d_call: -; j_call: TRBJ2-1; clone_size: -; v_call: TRBV4-1; cdr3_nt: TGCGCCAGCAGCCAAGATTGGCCGGAGCAGTTCTTC; cdr3_aa: CASSQDWPEQFF
d_call: -; j_call: TRBJ1-3; clone_size: few; v_call: TRBV11-2; cdr3_nt: TGTGCCAGCAGACAAAACCAGGGATTGTCTGGAAACACCATATATTTT; cdr3_aa: CASRQNQGLSGNTIYF
d_call: -; j_call: TRBJ2-7; clone_size: few; v_call: TRBV13; cdr3_nt: TGTGCCAGCAGCTTAGGCCGGGGCCACCTCAGCTACGAGCAGTACTTC; cdr3_aa: CASSLGRGHLSYEQYF